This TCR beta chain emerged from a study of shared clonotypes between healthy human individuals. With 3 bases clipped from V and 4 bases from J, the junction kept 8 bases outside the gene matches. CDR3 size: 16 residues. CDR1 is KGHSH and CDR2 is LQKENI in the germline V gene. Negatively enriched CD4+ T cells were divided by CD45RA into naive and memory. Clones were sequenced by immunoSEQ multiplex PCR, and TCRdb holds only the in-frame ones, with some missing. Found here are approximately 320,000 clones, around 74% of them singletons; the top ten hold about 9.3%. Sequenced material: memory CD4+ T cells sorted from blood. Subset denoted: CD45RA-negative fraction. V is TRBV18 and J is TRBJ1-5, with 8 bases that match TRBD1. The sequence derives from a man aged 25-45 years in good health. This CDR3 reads CASSPSDRGGNQPQHF. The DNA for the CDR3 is TGTGCCAGCTCACCTTCCGACAGGGGCGGGAATCAGCCCCAGCATTTT.